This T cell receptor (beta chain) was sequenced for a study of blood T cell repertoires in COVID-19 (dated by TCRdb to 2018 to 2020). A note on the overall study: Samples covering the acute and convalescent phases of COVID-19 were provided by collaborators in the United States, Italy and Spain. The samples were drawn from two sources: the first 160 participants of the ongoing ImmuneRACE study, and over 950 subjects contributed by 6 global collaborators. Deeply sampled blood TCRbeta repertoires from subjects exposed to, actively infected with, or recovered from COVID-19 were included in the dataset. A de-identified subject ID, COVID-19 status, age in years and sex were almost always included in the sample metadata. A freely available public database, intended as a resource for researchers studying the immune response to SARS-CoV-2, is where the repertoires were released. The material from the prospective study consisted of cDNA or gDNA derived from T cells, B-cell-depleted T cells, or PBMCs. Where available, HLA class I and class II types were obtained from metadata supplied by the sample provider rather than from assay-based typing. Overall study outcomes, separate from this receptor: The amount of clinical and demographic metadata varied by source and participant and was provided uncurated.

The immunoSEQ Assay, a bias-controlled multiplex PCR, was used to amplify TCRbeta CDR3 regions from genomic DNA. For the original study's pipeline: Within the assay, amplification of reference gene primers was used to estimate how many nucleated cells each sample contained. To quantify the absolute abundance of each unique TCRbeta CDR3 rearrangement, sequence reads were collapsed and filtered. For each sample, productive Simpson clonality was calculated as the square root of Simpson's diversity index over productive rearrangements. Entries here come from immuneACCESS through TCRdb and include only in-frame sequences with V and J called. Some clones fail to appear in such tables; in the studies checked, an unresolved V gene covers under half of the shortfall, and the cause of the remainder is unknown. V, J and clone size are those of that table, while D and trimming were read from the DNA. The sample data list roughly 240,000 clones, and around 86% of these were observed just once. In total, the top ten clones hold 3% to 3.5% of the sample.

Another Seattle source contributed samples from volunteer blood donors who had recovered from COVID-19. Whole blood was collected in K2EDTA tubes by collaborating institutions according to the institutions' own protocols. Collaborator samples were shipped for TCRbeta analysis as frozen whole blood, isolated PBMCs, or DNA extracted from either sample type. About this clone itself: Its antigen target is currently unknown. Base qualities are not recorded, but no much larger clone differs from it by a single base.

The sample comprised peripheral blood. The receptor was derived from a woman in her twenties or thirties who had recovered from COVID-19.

The encoded CDR3 is CASIRTGQETEAFF. The nucleotides read TGTGCCAGCATCCGGACAGGCCAAGAGACTGAAGCTTTCTTT. The receptor chain draws on TRBV5-4 and TRBJ1-1; 7 bases in the junction line up with TRBD1. CDR1 and CDR2 are read off the germline V gene (reference sequence) as SGHNT and YYREEE. The germline V and J ends show losses of 6 bases and 5 bases respectively, and no gene match explains 10 bases of the junction. Taken from cysteine to phenylalanine, the CDR3 has 14 residues. Only the CDR3 region is kept as DNA, spanning 42 bases read in frame from base 1.